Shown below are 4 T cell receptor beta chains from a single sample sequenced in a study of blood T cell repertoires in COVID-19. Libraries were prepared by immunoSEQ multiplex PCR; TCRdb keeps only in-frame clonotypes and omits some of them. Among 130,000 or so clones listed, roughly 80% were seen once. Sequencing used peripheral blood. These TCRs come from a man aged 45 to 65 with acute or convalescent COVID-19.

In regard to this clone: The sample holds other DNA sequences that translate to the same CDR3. The CDR3 sequence is CASSASQNTEAFF. The CDR3 DNA is TGTGCCAGCAGCGCAAGCCAGAACACTGAAGCTTTCTTT. The gene calls are TRBV9 and TRBJ1-1, with D unresolved. Germline CDR1 SGDLS, CDR2 YYNGEE. The V gene lost 3 bases and the J gene lost 1 base, with 7 bases spanning the gap. The CDR3 is 13 amino acids.

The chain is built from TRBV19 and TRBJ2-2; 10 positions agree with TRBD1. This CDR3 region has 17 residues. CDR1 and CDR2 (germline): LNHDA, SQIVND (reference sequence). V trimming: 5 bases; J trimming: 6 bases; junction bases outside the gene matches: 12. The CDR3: CASSHSRGQGIPGELFF. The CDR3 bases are TGTGCCAGTAGTCATTCCAGGGGACAGGGGATACCCGGGGAGCTGTTTTTT.

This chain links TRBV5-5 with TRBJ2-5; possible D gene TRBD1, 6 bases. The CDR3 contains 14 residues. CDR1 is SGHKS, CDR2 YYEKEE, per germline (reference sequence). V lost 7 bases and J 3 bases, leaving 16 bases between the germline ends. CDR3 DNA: TGTGCCAGCGGGACCGGGACAAGTAAAGAGACCCAGTACTTC. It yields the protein CASGTGTSKETQYF.

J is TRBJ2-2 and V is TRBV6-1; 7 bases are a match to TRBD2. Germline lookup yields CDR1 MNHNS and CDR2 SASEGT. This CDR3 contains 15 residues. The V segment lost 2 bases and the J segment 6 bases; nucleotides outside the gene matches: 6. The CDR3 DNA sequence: TGTGCCAGCAGTGAATGGGGGACTAATCCCGGGGAGCTGTTTTTT. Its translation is CASSEWGTNPGELFF.